Listed here are 8 T cell receptor beta chains from one sample, sequenced in a study of T cell responses to AZD1222 COVID-19 vaccine. Profiled with immunoSEQ multiplex PCR; TCRdb holds only in-frame clones, not every one. The top ten hold under 13% of the sample, which has around 69,000 clones, more than 70% seen once. The sequences come from peripheral blood, collected on day 0 of AZD1222 vaccination. These receptors all stem from an adult in good health.

The chain employs TRBV1 and TRBJ1-5; the table gives TRBD1 as D, unverified against the DNA. TRBV1 is classified as a pseudogene. The CDR3 is made up of 17 amino acids. The CDR3 bases are TGCACCAGCAGCCGAAACATCCGGGACAGTAATTATCAGCCCCAGCATTTT. Translated: CTSSRNIRDSNYQPQHF.

The chain couples TRBV20-1 to TRBJ2-5, with D hard to call. V was trimmed by 8 bases and J by 6 bases, leaving 13 bases between them. The length of the CDR3 is 11 residues. Germline V gene sequence: CDR1 DFQATT, CDR2 SNEGSKA (reference sequence). CDR3 DNA sequence: TGCAGTACCTCACCCTCTCAGACCCAGTACTTC. It is translated as CSTSPSQTQYF.

The chain recombines TRBV11-3 with TRBJ2-1; the D gene is possibly TRBD1 (5 bases). Germline-derived CDR1 and CDR2 are SGHNT and YENEEA. The CDR3 has 14 residues. V was shortened by 3 bases and J by 6 bases, with 12 bases between the two germline ends. CDR3 coding DNA: TGTGCCAGCAGCTTGAGGAATAGGGGCAATGAGCAGTTCTTC. It encodes CASSLRNRGNEQFF.

This chain links TRBV30 with TRBJ2-3; D is perhaps TRBD2 (5 bases). CDR1 GTSNPN and CDR2 SVGIG come from the germline V gene (reference sequence). Deletions cut 5 bases from V and 1 base from J, with 10 bases between. This CDR3 is built from 13 residues. The CDR3 nucleotides are TGTGCCTGGCGGTGGCGGGGCACAGATACGCAGTATTTT. It is translated as CAWRWRGTDTQYF. Together with reference TRBV30 and TRBJ2-3, the CDR3 gives the full variable domain: SQTIHQWPATLVQPVGSPLSLECTVEGTSNPNLYWYRQAAGRGLQLLFYSVGIGQISSEVPQNLSASRPQDRQFILSSKKLLLSDSGFYLCAWRWRGTDTQYFGPGTRLTVL.

The V gene is TRBV29-1, the J gene TRBJ1-2; D call uncertain. This CDR3 has 13 residues. Germline CDR1 reads SQVTM; CDR2 reads ANQGSEA. Trimming left V 4 bases short and J 0 bases short, with 9 bases between. The CDR3 region is CSVARGSNYGYTF. The CDR3 region has the DNA TGCAGCGTTGCCCGAGGGTCTAACTATGGCTACACCTTC. Filled out from reference TRBV29-1 and TRBJ1-2, the complete variable domain reads SAVISQKPSRDICQRGTSLTIQCQVDSQVTMMFWYRQQPGQSLTLIATANQGSEATYESGFVIDKFPISRPNLTFSTLTVSNMSPEDSSIYLCSVARGSNYGYTFGSGTRLTVV.

The chain uses TRBV15 and TRBJ2-2; D not resolved. Trimming left V 4 bases short and J 8 bases short, with 5 bases between. Germline assignment: CDR1 LNHNV and CDR2 YYDKDF (reference sequence). The CDR3 totals 11 residues. The DNA for the CDR3 is TGTGCCACCAGCATACGGGGGGAGCTGTTTTTT. Its translation: CATSIRGELFF.

The J gene is TRBJ2-7, the V gene TRBV9; TRBD1 is a possible D gene (5 bases). V was pared by 0 bases and J by 6 bases, with 16 bases between. The CDR3 runs 15 residues. Germline CDR1 is SGDLS and CDR2 is YYNGEE. The CDR3 protein is CASSVEPRVVSEQYF. CDR3 nucleotides: TGTGCCAGCAGCGTAGAGCCCAGGGTGGTCTCCGAGCAGTACTTC.

The chain links TRBV5-1 to TRBJ2-7; D may be TRBD1 or TRBD2 (5 bases each). The CDR3 extends over 17 amino acids. Germline values: CDR1 SGHRS, CDR2 YFSETQ. V was pared by 3 bases and J by 5 bases, with 24 bases between. The CDR3 reads CASSSGPIGRGSHEQYF. As DNA, the CDR3 is TGCGCCAGCAGCTCGGGACCCATTGGACGAGGATCTCACGAGCAGTACTTC.